The sequence of this TCR beta chain was determined in a study of T cells in Graves' hyperthyroidism and ophthalmopathy. Study information: Peripheral blood was drawn at first diagnosis, prior to all treatment. Broader study findings: The majority of expanded thyroid clonotypes above 0.001 also appeared in blood.

On the basis of clinical symptoms, serum thyroxine and TRAb, thyroid ultrasound and orbital computed tomography, diagnoses were made. Authors of the study amplified TCR beta CDR3 regions from RNA transcripts. A set of HTBI primers served as the primers for a first-round RT-PCR of the TCR CDR3. Via MiXCR, TCRdb re-called the multiplex PCR reads, giving one row per CDR3 protein. Of 400,000 to 550,000 distinct CDR3 sequences in the sample, about an eighth were seen once. Concerning this clonotype: The antigen is undetermined.

Trimming stripped 5 bases from V and 5 bases from J, with 16 bases between. In germline, CDR1 is SEHNR, CDR2 FQNEAQ (reference sequence). This CDR3 has 15 residues. What was sequenced was blood. V gene TRBV7-9 combines with J gene TRBJ2-1; D remains ambiguous. This clonotype was obtained from a young woman with Graves' hyperthyroidism. The CDR3 sequence is CASSLWLVEHNEQFF. The CDR3 coding sequence is TGTGCCAGCAGCCTTTGGCTAGTGGAGCACAATGAGCAGTTCTTC.